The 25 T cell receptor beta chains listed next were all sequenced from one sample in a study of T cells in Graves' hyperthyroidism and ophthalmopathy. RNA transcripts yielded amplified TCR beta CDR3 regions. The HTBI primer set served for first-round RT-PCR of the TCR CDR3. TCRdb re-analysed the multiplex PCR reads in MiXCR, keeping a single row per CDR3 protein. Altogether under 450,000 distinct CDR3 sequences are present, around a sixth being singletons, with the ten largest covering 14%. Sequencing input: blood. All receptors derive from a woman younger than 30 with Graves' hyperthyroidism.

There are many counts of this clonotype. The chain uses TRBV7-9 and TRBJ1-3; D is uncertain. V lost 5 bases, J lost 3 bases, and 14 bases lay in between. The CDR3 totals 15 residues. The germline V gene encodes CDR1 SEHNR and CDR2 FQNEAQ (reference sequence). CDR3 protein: CASSEQRTYGNTIYF. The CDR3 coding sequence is TGTGCCAGCAGCGAACAGCGGACTTATGGAAACACCATATATTTT.

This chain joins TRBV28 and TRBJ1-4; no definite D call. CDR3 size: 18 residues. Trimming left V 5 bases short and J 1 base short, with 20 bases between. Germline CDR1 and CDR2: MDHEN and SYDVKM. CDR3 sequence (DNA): TGTGCCAGCAGTCCAAGACTGGGGATGGGCGTAACTAATGAAAAACTGTTTTTT. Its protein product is CASSPRLGMGVTNEKLFF. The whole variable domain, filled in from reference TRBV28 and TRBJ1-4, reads DVKVTQSSRYLVKRTGEKVFLECVQDMDHENMFWYRQDPGLGLRLIYFSYDVKMKEKGDIPEGYSVSREKKERFSLILESASTNQTSMYLCASSPRLGMGVTNEKLFFGSGTQLSVL.

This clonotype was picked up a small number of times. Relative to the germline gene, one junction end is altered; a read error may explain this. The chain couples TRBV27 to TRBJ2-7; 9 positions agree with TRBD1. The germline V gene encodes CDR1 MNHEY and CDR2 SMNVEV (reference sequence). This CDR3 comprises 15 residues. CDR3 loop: CAGSLGPGQGGEQYF. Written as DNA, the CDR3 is TGTGCCGGCAGTTTAGGGCCGGGACAGGGTGGCGAGCAGTACTTC.

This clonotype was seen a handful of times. The CDR3 region is CASSPVQTGGTYGYTF. DNA for the CDR3: TGTGCCAGCTCACCGGTACAGACAGGGGGCACCTATGGCTACACCTTC. The V and J genes are TRBV18 and TRBJ1-2; 10 nucleotides match TRBD1. The V segment lost 3 bases and the J segment 4 bases; nucleotides outside the gene matches: 8. Germline V gene sequence: CDR1 KGHSH, CDR2 LQKENI. This CDR3 spans 16 amino acids.

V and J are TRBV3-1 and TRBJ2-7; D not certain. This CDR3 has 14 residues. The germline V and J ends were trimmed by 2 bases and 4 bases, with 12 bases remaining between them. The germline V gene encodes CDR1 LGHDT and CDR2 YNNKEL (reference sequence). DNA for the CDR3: TGTGCCAGCAGCCAACGGACGGGCCCTTACGAGCAGTACTTC. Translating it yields CASSQRTGPYEQYF.

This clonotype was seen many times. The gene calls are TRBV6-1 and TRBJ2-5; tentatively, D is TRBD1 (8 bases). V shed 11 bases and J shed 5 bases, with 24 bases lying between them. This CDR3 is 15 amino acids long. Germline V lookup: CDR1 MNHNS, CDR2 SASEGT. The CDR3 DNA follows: TGTGCCTGCATGCGGGGGACAGGCGTGGGGGAGACCCAGTACTTC. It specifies CACMRGTGVGETQYF.

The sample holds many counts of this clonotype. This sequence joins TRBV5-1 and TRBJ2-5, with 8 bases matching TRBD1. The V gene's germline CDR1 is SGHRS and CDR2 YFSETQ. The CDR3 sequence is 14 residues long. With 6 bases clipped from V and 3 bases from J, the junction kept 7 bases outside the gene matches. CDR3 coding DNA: TGCGCCAGCACGAGGACAGGGACGGAAGAGACCCAGTACTTC. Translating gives CASTRTGTEETQYF.

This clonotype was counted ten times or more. CDR3 amino acids: CASRRPEGYEQYF. The CDR3 coding sequence is TGTGCCAGCAGAAGGCCCGAGGGGTACGAGCAGTACTTC. The chain recombines TRBV28 with TRBJ2-7, with D perhaps TRBD1 or TRBD2 (5 bases each). Trimming removed 6 bases from V and 4 bases from J, with 13 bases in between. CDR3 size: 13 residues. Germline V CDR1 and CDR2: MDHEN, SYDVKM.

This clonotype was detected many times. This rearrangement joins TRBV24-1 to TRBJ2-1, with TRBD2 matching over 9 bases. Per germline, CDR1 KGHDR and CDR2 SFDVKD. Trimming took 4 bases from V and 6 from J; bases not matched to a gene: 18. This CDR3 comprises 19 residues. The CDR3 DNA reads TGTGCCACCAGTGACGCGGATGTGGGGACTAGCTCGGTCCGCAATGAGCAGTTCTTC. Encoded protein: CATSDADVGTSSVRNEQFF.

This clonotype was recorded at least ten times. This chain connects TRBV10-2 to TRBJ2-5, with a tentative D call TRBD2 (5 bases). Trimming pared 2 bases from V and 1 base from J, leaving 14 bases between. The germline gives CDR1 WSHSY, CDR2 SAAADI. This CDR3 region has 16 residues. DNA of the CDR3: TGCGCCAGCAGTGAGGGAGGTCAGAGACCCCAAGAGACCCAGTACTTC. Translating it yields CASSEGGQRPQETQYF.

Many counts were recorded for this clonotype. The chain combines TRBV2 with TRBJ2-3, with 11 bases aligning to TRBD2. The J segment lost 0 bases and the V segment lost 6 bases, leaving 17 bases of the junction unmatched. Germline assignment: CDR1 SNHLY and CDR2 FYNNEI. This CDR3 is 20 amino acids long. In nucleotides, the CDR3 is TGTGCCAGCAGATTCTGGAAGGGACTAGCGGAGCTGACTAGCACAGATACGCAGTATTTT. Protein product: CASRFWKGLAELTSTDTQYF.

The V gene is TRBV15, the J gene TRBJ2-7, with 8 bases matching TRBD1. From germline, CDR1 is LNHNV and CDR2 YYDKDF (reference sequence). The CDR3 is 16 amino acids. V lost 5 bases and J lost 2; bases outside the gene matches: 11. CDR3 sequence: CATSGELGTGAYEQYF. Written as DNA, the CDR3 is TGTGCCACCAGCGGGGAACTCGGGACAGGAGCCTACGAGCAGTACTTC. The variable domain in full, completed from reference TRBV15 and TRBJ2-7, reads DAMVIQNPRYQVTQFGKPVTLSCSQTLNHNVMYWYQQKSSQAPKLLFHYYDKDFNNEADTPDNFQSRRPNTSFCFLDIRSPGLGDTAMYLCATSGELGTGAYEQYFGPGTRLTVT.

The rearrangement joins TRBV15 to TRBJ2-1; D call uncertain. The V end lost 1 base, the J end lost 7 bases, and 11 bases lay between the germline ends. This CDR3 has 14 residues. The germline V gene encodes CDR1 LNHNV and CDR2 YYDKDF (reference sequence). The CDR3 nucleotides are TGTGCCACCAGCAGAGTGAACGTTGAAAATGAGCAGTTCTTC. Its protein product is CATSRVNVENEQFF.

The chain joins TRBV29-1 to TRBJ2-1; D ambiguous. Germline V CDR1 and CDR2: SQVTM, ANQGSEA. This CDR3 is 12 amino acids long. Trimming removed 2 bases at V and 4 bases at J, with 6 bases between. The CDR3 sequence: CSVEREYNEQFF. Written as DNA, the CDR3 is TGCAGCGTTGAAAGGGAATACAATGAGCAGTTCTTC.

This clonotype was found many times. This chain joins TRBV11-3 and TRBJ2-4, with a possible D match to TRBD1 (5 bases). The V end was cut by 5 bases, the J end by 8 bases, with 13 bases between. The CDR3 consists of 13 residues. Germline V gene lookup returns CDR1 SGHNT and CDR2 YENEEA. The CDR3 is CASSHGVGDIQYF. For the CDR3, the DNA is TGTGCCAGCAGCCATGGGGTAGGGGACATTCAGTACTTC.

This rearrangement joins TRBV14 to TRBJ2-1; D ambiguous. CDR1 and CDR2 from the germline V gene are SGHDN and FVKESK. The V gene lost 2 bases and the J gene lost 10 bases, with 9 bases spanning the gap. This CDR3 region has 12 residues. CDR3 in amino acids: CASSQQWEEQFF. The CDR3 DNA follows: TGTGCCAGCAGCCAACAATGGGAAGAGCAGTTCTTC.

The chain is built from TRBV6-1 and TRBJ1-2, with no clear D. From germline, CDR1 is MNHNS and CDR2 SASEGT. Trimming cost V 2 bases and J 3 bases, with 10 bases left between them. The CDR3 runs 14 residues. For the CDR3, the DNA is TGTGCCAGCAGTGAAACTGGACGGTACTATGGCTACACCTTC. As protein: CASSETGRYYGYTF.

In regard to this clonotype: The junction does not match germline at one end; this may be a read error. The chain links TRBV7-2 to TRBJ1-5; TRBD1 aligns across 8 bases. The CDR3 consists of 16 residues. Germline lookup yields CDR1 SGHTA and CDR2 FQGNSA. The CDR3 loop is CASSPKTRQGHQPQRF. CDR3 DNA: TGTGCCAGCAGCCCAAAAACACGACAGGGGCATCAGCCCCAGCGTTTT.

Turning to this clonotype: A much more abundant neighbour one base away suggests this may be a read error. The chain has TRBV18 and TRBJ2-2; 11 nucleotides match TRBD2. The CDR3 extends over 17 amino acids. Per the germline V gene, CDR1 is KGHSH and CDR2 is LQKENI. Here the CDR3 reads CASSISGTSGNTGELVF. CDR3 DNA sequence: TGTGCCAGCTCAATCAGCGGGACTAGCGGTAACACCGGGGAGCTGGTTTTT. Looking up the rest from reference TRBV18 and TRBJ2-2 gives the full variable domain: NAGVMQNPRHLVRRRGQEARLRCSPMKGHSHVYWYRQLPEEGLKFMVYLQKENIIDESGMPKERFSAEFPKEGPSILRIQQVVRGDSAAYFCASSISGTSGNTGELVFGEGSRLTVL.

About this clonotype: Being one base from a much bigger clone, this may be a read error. This chain's CDR3 is CASSPNGGAGYTF. The CDR3 DNA reads as TGTGCCAGCAGTCCGAACGGCGGCGCTGGCTACACCTTC. The chain uses TRBV12-3 or TRBV12-4 and TRBJ1-2; no clear D gene. Trimming shortened V by 5 bases and J by 7 bases, and 14 bases separated the two germline ends. The CDR3 is 13 amino acids.

The CDR3 protein is CATSERTSPKETQYF. As DNA, the CDR3 is TGTGCCACCAGTGAACGGACTAGCCCGAAGGAGACCCAGTACTTC. The genes are TRBV24-1 and TRBJ2-5; 8 bases match TRBD2. The V gene's germline CDR1 is KGHDR and CDR2 SFDVKD. The CDR3 is 15 residues long. V lost 4 bases and J lost 5; bases outside the gene matches: 8.

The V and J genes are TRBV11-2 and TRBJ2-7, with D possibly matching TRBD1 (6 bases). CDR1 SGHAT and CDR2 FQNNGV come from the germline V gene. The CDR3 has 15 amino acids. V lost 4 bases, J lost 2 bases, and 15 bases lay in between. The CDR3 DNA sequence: TGTGCCAGCAGCTCCCGTGGGGGCGGACCCTACGAGCAGTACTTC. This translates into CASSSRGGGPYEQYF.

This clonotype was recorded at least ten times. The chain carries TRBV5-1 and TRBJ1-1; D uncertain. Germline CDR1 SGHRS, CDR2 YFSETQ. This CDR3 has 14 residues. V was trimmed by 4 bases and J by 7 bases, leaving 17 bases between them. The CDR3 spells CASSQKKPNDEAFF. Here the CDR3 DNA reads TGCGCCAGCAGCCAGAAGAAGCCCAACGATGAAGCTTTCTTT.

CDR3 protein: CASSYRAPGETQYF. CDR3 bases: TGCGCCAGCAGTTACCGGGCCCCCGGAGAGACCCAGTACTTC. This chain connects TRBV5-1 to TRBJ2-5; no firm D call. The V end lost 5 bases, the J end lost 4 bases, and 15 bases lay between the germline ends. The germline gives CDR1 SGHRS, CDR2 YFSETQ. This CDR3 contains 14 residues.

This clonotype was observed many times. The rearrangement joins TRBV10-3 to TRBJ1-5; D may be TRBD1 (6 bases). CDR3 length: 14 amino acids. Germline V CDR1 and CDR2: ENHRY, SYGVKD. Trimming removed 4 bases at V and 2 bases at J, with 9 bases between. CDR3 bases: TGTGCCATCAGTGCCAGGGGCGGCAATCAGCCCCAGCATTTT. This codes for CAISARGGNQPQHF.